The clone carrying this TCR beta chain was picked up many times. The junction and the germline gene differ at one end; a read error may be behind it. These data are taken from a study of tumor-infiltrating lymphocytes in oesophageal squamous cell carcinoma. The CDR3 is 15 amino acids. Germline lookup yields CDR1 SGHTS and CDR2 YDEGEE. Using its own MiXCR run on the PCR reads, TCRdb lists one record per CDR3 protein. The sample contains roughly 15,000 distinct CDR3 sequences, roughly 50% of which appear only once. Sequenced sample: esophageal tumor tissue. The receptor was derived from a male donor with esophageal squamous cell carcinoma. This chain links TRBV5-8 with TRBJ2-7; TRBD1 is a possible D gene (5 bases). As DNA, the CDR3 is TGTGCCAGCAGCTTGGGAACAGGATATAATTCACCCCTCCACTTC. This encodes CASSLGTGYNSPLHF.